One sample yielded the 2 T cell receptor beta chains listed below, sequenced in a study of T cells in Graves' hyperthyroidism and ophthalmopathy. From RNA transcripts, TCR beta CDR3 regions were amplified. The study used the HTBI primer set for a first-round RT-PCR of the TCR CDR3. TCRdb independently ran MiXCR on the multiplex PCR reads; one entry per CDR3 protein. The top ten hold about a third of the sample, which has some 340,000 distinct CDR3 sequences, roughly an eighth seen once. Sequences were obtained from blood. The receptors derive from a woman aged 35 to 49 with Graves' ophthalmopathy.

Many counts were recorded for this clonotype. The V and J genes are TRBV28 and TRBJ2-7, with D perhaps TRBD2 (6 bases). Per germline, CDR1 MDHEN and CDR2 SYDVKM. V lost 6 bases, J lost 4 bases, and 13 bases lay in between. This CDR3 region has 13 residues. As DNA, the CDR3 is TGTGCCAGCAGGAGTGCGGGAAAATACGAGCAGTACTTC. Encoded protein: CASRSAGKYEQYF.

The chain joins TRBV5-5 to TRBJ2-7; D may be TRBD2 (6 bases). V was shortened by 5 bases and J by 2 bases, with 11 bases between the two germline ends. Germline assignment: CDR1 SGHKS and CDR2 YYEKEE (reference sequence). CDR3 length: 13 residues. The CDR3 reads CASSQTRTYEQYF. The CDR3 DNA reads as TGTGCCAGCAGTCAGACTAGGACCTACGAGCAGTACTTC.